A selection of T cell receptor beta chains follows, all from one sample in a study of T-cell reconstitution after alpha-beta-depleted transplantation in children. TCRdb redid the calling of the PCR reads with MiXCR, one entry per CDR3 protein. The sample contains hundreds of thousands of distinct CDR3 sequences, about 10% of which appear only once. The starting material was PBMCs, obtained before TCRalphabeta/CD19-depleted stem cell transplant. Receptors were obtained from a child younger than 10 with inherited bone marrow failure, due to receive a stem cell transplant. Each CDR3 is given with its conserved first and last residue. A D gene is named only where the DNA matches it firmly. Clone size, where shown, is once, few, many, or a class for clones that have expanded.

len: 11; d_gene: NA; abundance: few; v_gene: TRBV12-3/TRBV12-4; j_gene: TRBJ2-1; CDR3nt: TGTGCCAGCAGTCCCCTCTATGAGCAGTTCTTC; CDR3aa: CASSPLYEQFF
len: 16; d_gene: TRBD2; abundance: many; v_gene: TRBV10-3; j_gene: TRBJ2-3; CDR3nt: TGTGCCATCAGTGACACTAGCGGGAGGGCACTAGATACGCAGTATTTT; CDR3aa: CAISDTSGRALDTQYF
len: 14; d_gene: TRBD1; abundance: NA; v_gene: TRBV2; j_gene: TRBJ2-7; CDR3nt: TGTGCCAGCTGGGAACCGGACAGGGGGCACGAGCAGTACTTC; CDR3aa: CASWEPDRGHEQYF
len: 18; d_gene: TRBD2; abundance: many; v_gene: TRBV5-1; j_gene: TRBJ2-1; CDR3nt: TGCGCCAGCAGCTTGGGCGGGAGACCCGATGGCTCCTACAATGAGCAGTTCTTC; CDR3aa: CASSLGGRPDGSYNEQFF
len: 22; d_gene: TRBD1; abundance: few; v_gene: TRBV2; j_gene: TRBJ2-1; CDR3nt: TGTGCCAGCAGTGAAGCGGGACAGGGGGCGCGCGGGCGGGAGTTGTCCTACAATGAGCAGTTCTTC; CDR3aa: CASSEAGQGARGRELSYNEQFF
len: 14; d_gene: TRBD2; abundance: many; v_gene: TRBV20-1; j_gene: TRBJ2-1; CDR3nt: TGCAGTGCTAGTCGCCCTAGCGGGAGTAATGAGCAGTTCTTC; CDR3aa: CSASRPSGSNEQFF
len: 15; d_gene: NA; abundance: many; v_gene: TRBV9; j_gene: TRBJ1-2; CDR3nt: TGTGCCAGCAGCGTAGGAGGGCGAGCCTCCTATGGCTACACCTTC; CDR3aa: CASSVGGRASYGYTF
len: 17; d_gene: NA; abundance: many; v_gene: TRBV27; j_gene: TRBJ2-1; CDR3nt: TGTGCCAGCAGTTTATCCGCGGCGGAGAGCTCCTACAATGAGCAGTTCTTC; CDR3aa: CASSLSAAESSYNEQFF
len: 10; d_gene: NA; abundance: few; v_gene: TRBV27; j_gene: TRBJ2-3; CDR3nt: TGTGCCAGCAACCCAGATACGCAGTATTTT; CDR3aa: CASNPDTQYF
len: 12; d_gene: NA; abundance: few; v_gene: TRBV5-4; j_gene: TRBJ2-3; CDR3nt: TGTGCCAGCAGCATGGAGACAGATACGCAGTATTTT; CDR3aa: CASSMETDTQYF
len: 16; d_gene: TRBD2; abundance: many; v_gene: TRBV7-6; j_gene: TRBJ2-7; CDR3nt: TGTGCCAGCAGCTTACTCCGGACTAGCGGGAGCTACGAGCAGTACTTC; CDR3aa: CASSLLRTSGSYEQYF
len: 14; d_gene: NA; abundance: many; v_gene: TRBV7-2; j_gene: TRBJ2-5; CDR3nt: TGTGCCAGCAGCTTAGTACCAACCCAAGAGACCCAGTACTTC; CDR3aa: CASSLVPTQETQYF
len: 19; d_gene: TRBD2; abundance: NA; v_gene: TRBV27; j_gene: TRBJ2-1; CDR3nt: TGTGCCAGCAGTTTAGTCTCAGGGGAAACTAGCGGGGTCAACAATGAGCAGTTCTTC; CDR3aa: CASSLVSGETSGVNNEQFF
len: 12; d_gene: NA; abundance: many; v_gene: TRBV7-9; j_gene: TRBJ1-2; CDR3nt: TGTGCCAGCAGCCCGGGACCGAGGGGCTACACCTTC; CDR3aa: CASSPGPRGYTF
len: 13; d_gene: NA; abundance: many; v_gene: TRBV7-2; j_gene: TRBJ2-7; CDR3nt: TGTGCCAGCAGCAGATCTGTCATCTACGAGCAGTACTTC; CDR3aa: CASSRSVIYEQYF
len: 15; d_gene: NA; abundance: few; v_gene: TRBV9; j_gene: TRBJ2-1; CDR3nt: TGTGCCAGCAGCGTATACCCGAGCTCCTACAATGAGCAGTTCTTC; CDR3aa: CASSVYPSSYNEQFF
len: 14; d_gene: TRBD2; abundance: many; v_gene: TRBV2; j_gene: TRBJ2-1; CDR3nt: TGTGCCAGCGTCCCCCTAGCGGACTACAATGAGCAGTTCTTC; CDR3aa: CASVPLADYNEQFF
len: 14; d_gene: NA; abundance: NA; v_gene: TRBV29-1; j_gene: TRBJ1-2; CDR3nt: TGCAGCGTTCTGGCGGCGAGGGGCTACTATGGCTACACCTTC; CDR3aa: CSVLAARGYYGYTF
len: 18; d_gene: TRBD2; abundance: NA; v_gene: TRBV12-3/TRBV12-4; j_gene: TRBJ2-1; CDR3nt: TGTGCCAGCAGTTTCCGGGCCCTGGGACTAGCGGGCTACAATGAGCAGTTCTTC; CDR3aa: CASSFRALGLAGYNEQFF
len: 14; d_gene: NA; abundance: many; v_gene: TRBV27; j_gene: TRBJ1-4; CDR3nt: TGTGCCAGCAGTTTCAGTTCAACTAATGAAAAACTGTTTTTT; CDR3aa: CASSFSSTNEKLFF
len: 16; d_gene: TRBD1; abundance: many; v_gene: TRBV4-2; j_gene: TRBJ1-4; CDR3nt: TGTGCCAGCAGCCAACAAGGGACAGGGTCTAATGAAAAACTGTTTTTT; CDR3aa: CASSQQGTGSNEKLFF
len: 15; d_gene: TRBD1; abundance: few; v_gene: TRBV10-3; j_gene: TRBJ1-1; CDR3nt: TGTGCCATCAGACGAGGGGGACAGGGGAACACTGAAGCTTTCTTT; CDR3aa: CAIRRGGQGNTEAFF
len: 16; d_gene: TRBD1; abundance: many; v_gene: TRBV4-3; j_gene: TRBJ1-2; CDR3nt: TGCGCCAGCAGCCAAGAGCCGGCAGGGACAGGCTATGGCTACACCTTC; CDR3aa: CASSQEPAGTGYGYTF
len: 16; d_gene: TRBD1; abundance: few; v_gene: TRBV7-9; j_gene: TRBJ1-1; CDR3nt: TGTGCCAGCAGCCCGCCGGGACAGGCCCTGGACACTGAAGCTTTCTTT; CDR3aa: CASSPPGQALDTEAFF
len: 17; d_gene: TRBD2; abundance: many; v_gene: TRBV28; j_gene: TRBJ2-2; CDR3nt: TGTGCCAGCAGTTTGCTTAGCGGGAGGGCGAAAACCGGGGAGCTGTTTTTT; CDR3aa: CASSLLSGRAKTGELFF
len: 14; d_gene: NA; abundance: many; v_gene: TRBV9; j_gene: TRBJ1-5; CDR3nt: TGTGCCAGCAGCGTTACAGGGAACAATCAGCCCCAGCATTTT; CDR3aa: CASSVTGNNQPQHF
len: 13; d_gene: TRBD2; abundance: many; v_gene: TRBV29-1; j_gene: TRBJ2-2; CDR3nt: TGCAGTTGGGCTAGCGGGGATACCGGGGAGCTGTTTTTT; CDR3aa: CSWASGDTGELFF
len: 15; d_gene: NA; abundance: NA; v_gene: TRBV5-4; j_gene: TRBJ1-6; CDR3nt: TGTGCCAGCAGCCACCGACGCTCGGATAATTCACCCCTCCACTTT; CDR3aa: CASSHRRSDNSPLHF
len: 12; d_gene: NA; abundance: few; v_gene: TRBV7-9; j_gene: TRBJ1-1; CDR3nt: TGTGCCAGCAGCTTCGGTGAAACTGAAGCTTTCTTT; CDR3aa: CASSFGETEAFF
len: 14; d_gene: TRBD2; abundance: NA; v_gene: TRBV20-1; j_gene: TRBJ2-1; CDR3nt: TGCAGTGCTTTTATAGCGGGTTCATACAATGAGCAGTTCTTC; CDR3aa: CSAFIAGSYNEQFF
len: 17; d_gene: TRBD2; abundance: many; v_gene: TRBV28; j_gene: TRBJ2-1; CDR3nt: TGTGCCAGCAGTTTATCGAGACTAGCCTTTAAAGACAATGAGCAGTTCTTC; CDR3aa: CASSLSRLAFKDNEQFF
len: 15; d_gene: TRBD2; abundance: many; v_gene: TRBV20-1; j_gene: TRBJ2-3; CDR3nt: TGCAGTGCTAGAATTCCGACTAGCGGCACAGATACGCAGTATTTT; CDR3aa: CSARIPTSGTDTQYF
len: 11; d_gene: NA; abundance: many; v_gene: TRBV29-1; j_gene: TRBJ1-2; CDR3nt: TGCAGCGTCGTCGACCATCATGGCTACACCTTC; CDR3aa: CSVVDHHGYTF
len: 15; d_gene: NA; abundance: many; v_gene: TRBV13; j_gene: TRBJ2-3; CDR3nt: TGTGCCAGCAGCCGAGCCGGGACCTCCACAGATACGCAGTATTTT; CDR3aa: CASSRAGTSTDTQYF
len: 17; d_gene: TRBD2; abundance: few; v_gene: TRBV20-1; j_gene: TRBJ2-2; CDR3nt: TGCAGTGCTAGCCCCCCCGGTAGCGGGAGGGCCGGCGGGGAGCTGTTTTTT; CDR3aa: CSASPPGSGRAGGELFF
len: 16; d_gene: NA; abundance: many; v_gene: TRBV4-3; j_gene: TRBJ2-1; CDR3nt: TGCGCCAGCAGCCAAGATATGGGACTCCTCTACAATGAGCAGTTCTTC; CDR3aa: CASSQDMGLLYNEQFF
len: 15; d_gene: NA; abundance: many; v_gene: TRBV4-3; j_gene: TRBJ1-1; CDR3nt: TGCGCCAGCAGCCAAGATCCCACAGTGAACACTGAAGCTTTCTTT; CDR3aa: CASSQDPTVNTEAFF
len: 12; d_gene: NA; abundance: many; v_gene: TRBV19; j_gene: TRBJ1-1; CDR3nt: TGTGCCAGTAGTAGAAGGGTCGGTGAAGCTTTCTTT; CDR3aa: CASSRRVGEAFF
len: 13; d_gene: NA; abundance: many; v_gene: TRBV20-1; j_gene: TRBJ2-7; CDR3nt: TGCAGTGCTAGCCCGCGTCAGAAATACGAGCAGTACTTC; CDR3aa: CSASPRQKYEQYF
len: 12; d_gene: NA; abundance: many; v_gene: TRBV7-9; j_gene: TRBJ2-7; CDR3nt: TGTGCCAGCAGCACCGCCGGTGATATTTGGTTCTTC; CDR3aa: CASSTAGDIWFF
len: 14; d_gene: NA; abundance: NA; v_gene: TRBV9; j_gene: TRBJ2-3; CDR3nt: TGTGCCAGCAGCGTAACCACTTTCACAGATACGCAGTATTTT; CDR3aa: CASSVTTFTDTQYF
len: 16; d_gene: NA; abundance: many; v_gene: TRBV7-2; j_gene: TRBJ2-2; CDR3nt: TGTGCCAGCAGCTTAGAAGGTACAGGGATGAAGCGGGAGCTGTTTTTT; CDR3aa: CASSLEGTGMKRELFF
len: 16; d_gene: TRBD2; abundance: many; v_gene: TRBV7-2; j_gene: TRBJ2-1; CDR3nt: TGTGCCAGCAGTTCCGACTCCGGGACTAGGTTCTATGAGCAGTTCTTC; CDR3aa: CASSSDSGTRFYEQFF
len: 17; d_gene: TRBD2; abundance: many; v_gene: TRBV5-1; j_gene: TRBJ2-7; CDR3nt: TGCGCCAGCAGTGGGGGTGGCCTGCTAGCGGGGATCTACGAGCAGTACTTC; CDR3aa: CASSGGGLLAGIYEQYF
len: 14; d_gene: NA; abundance: many; v_gene: TRBV12-3/TRBV12-4; j_gene: TRBJ2-7; CDR3nt: TGTGCCAGCAGTCTTTACGGGACTTTCTACGAGCAGTACTTC; CDR3aa: CASSLYGTFYEQYF
len: 13; d_gene: NA; abundance: few; v_gene: TRBV30; j_gene: TRBJ2-1; CDR3nt: TGTGCCTGGGAGTCGGGCAACTACAATGAGCAGTTCTTC; CDR3aa: CAWESGNYNEQFF
len: 15; d_gene: TRBD1; abundance: NA; v_gene: TRBV5-1; j_gene: TRBJ2-7; CDR3nt: TGCGCCAGCAGCAAGGGACAGGGGACGAACTACGAGCAGTACTTC; CDR3aa: CASSKGQGTNYEQYF
len: 13; d_gene: TRBD2; abundance: many; v_gene: TRBV29-1; j_gene: TRBJ2-7; CDR3nt: TGCAGCGTTTGGCCTAGCGGGTCCTACGAGCAGTACTTC; CDR3aa: CSVWPSGSYEQYF
len: 15; d_gene: NA; abundance: NA; v_gene: TRBV2; j_gene: TRBJ2-7; CDR3nt: TGTGCCAGCAGTGAGTTGACAGGTAGTAGGTACGAGCAGTACTTC; CDR3aa: CASSELTGSRYEQYF
len: 15; d_gene: NA; abundance: many; v_gene: TRBV9; j_gene: TRBJ1-2; CDR3nt: TGTGCCAGCAGCCCCTTAGGGTGGATTAACTATGGCTACACCTTC; CDR3aa: CASSPLGWINYGYTF
len: 12; d_gene: NA; abundance: many; v_gene: TRBV29-1; j_gene: TRBJ1-1; CDR3nt: TGCAGCGCGGGACCTGGCGGCACTGAAGCTTTCTTT; CDR3aa: CSAGPGGTEAFF
len: 16; d_gene: TRBD2; abundance: few; v_gene: TRBV5-4; j_gene: TRBJ2-5; CDR3nt: TGTGCCAGCAGCTTGGTTAGGCGGGAGAGAGGAGAGACCCAGTACTTC; CDR3aa: CASSLVRRERGETQYF